This T cell receptor beta chain is from a study of T cells in Graves' hyperthyroidism and ophthalmopathy. What was amplified from RNA transcripts were TCR beta CDR3 regions. With the HTBI primer set, the TCR CDR3 went through a first round of RT-PCR. TCRdb independently ran MiXCR on the multiplex PCR reads; one entry per CDR3 protein. Of roughly 350,000 distinct CDR3 sequences in the sample, approximately 15% are singletons; the top ten hold approximately 25%. Points from the study as a whole: Most thyroid clonotypes with frequency above 0.001 were detected in blood.

A lack of ophthalmopathy progression within 18 months defined stable Graves' hyperthyroidism. The CDR3 totals 12 residues. The germline CDR1 and CDR2 sequences are DFQATT and SNEGSKA (reference sequence). Trimming pared 3 bases from V and 7 bases from J, leaving 13 bases between. There are many counts of this clonotype. Antigen specificity is unknown. The chain employs TRBV20-1 and TRBJ2-7; D gene ambiguous. The sequencing input was blood. This TCR was recovered from a woman under 40 with Graves' hyperthyroidism. This chain's CDR3 is CSASPVIGEQYF. The CDR3 DNA reads as TGCAGTGCTAGCCCGGTTATTGGTGAGCAGTACTTC.